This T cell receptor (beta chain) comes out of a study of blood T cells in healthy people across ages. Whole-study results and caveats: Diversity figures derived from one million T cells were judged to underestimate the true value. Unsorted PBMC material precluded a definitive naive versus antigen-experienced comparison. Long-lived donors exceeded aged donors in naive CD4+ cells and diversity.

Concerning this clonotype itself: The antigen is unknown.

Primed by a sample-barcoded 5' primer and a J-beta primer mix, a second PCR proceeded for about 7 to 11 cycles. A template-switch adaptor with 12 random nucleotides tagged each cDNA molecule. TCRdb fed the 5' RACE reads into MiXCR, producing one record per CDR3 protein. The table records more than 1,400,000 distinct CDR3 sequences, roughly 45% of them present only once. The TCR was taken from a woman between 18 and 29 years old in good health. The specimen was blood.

The CDR3 is CSARPGTSVFYEQYF. The CDR3 DNA follows: TGCAGTGCCAGACCCGGGACTAGCGTCTTCTACGAGCAGTACTTC. The chain recombines TRBV20-1 with TRBJ2-7; 10 nucleotides align to TRBD2. The CDR3 extends over 15 amino acids. Trimming at V came to 6 bases and at J to 3 bases, leaving 11 bases not matched to a gene. Germline loops: CDR1 DFQATT, CDR2 SNEGSKA (reference sequence).